One sample yielded the 19 T cell receptor beta chains listed below, sequenced in a study of T cell repertoires in cytomegalovirus infection. TCRdb independently ran MiXCR on the reads; one entry per CDR3 protein. The sample records some 500,000 distinct CDR3 sequences, 33% being singletons. Their antigens are not known. Sequenced here: cultured PBMCs, sampled from culture after CMV antigen stimulation. All receptors derive from a human donor in good health (CMV status not recorded). Some clones in this sample may be carry-over from other donors' samples.

This clonotype was detected once. The chain combines TRBV2 with TRBJ1-5; the D is unclear. CDR1 SNHLY and CDR2 FYNNEI come from the germline V gene. The CDR3 covers 14 residues. Trimming removed 7 bases at V and 7 bases at J, with 17 bases between. The CDR3 sequence is CASKVAGIGQPQHF. DNA for the CDR3: TGTGCCAGCAAAGTTGCGGGTATAGGGCAGCCCCAGCATTTT.

Only one count was recorded for this clonotype. The V call is TRBV4-3, the J call TRBJ1-4, with 9 bases that match TRBD1. Germline-derived CDR1 and CDR2 are LGHNA and YSLEER. Trimming took 1 base from V and 2 from J; bases not matched to a gene: 11. There are 19 residues in the CDR3. The CDR3 sequence: CASSQALRTGVGTNEKLFF. The CDR3 DNA sequence: TGCGCCAGCAGCCAAGCCCTTCGGACAGGGGTAGGGACTAATGAAAAACTGTTTTTT.

This clonotype was seen repeatedly, ten times or more. The chain links TRBV11-2 to TRBJ2-7; D not certain. The CDR3 extends over 14 amino acids. Germline CDR1 is SGHAT and CDR2 is FQNNGV. The V end was cut by 2 bases, the J end by 7 bases, with 15 bases between. CDR3 bases: TGTGCCAGCAGCTTACGTTCAACACGTGTGGAGCAGTACTTC. Amino acids: CASSLRSTRVEQYF.

The J gene is TRBJ2-7, the V gene TRBV27, with D possibly matching TRBD1 (5 bases). The CDR3 runs 14 residues. Germline CDR1 is MNHEY and CDR2 is SMNVEV (reference sequence). V dropped 5 bases and J dropped 0 bases, with 11 bases sitting between them. The chain's CDR3 is CASSGNRFSYEQYF. The CDR3 DNA follows: TGTGCCAGCAGTGGAAACAGGTTCTCCTACGAGCAGTACTTC.

V usage is TRBV12-5 and J usage is TRBJ1-1, with D possibly TRBD1 on 6 matching bases. The CDR3 contains 15 residues. Germline V gene sequence: CDR1 LGHNT, CDR2 FRNRAP. The germline V and J ends were trimmed by 6 bases and 0 bases, with 14 bases remaining between them. The CDR3 DNA is TGTGCTAGTGGGTCAGGACAGTACATGAACACTGAAGCTTTCTTT. Amino acid sequence: CASGSGQYMNTEAFF. Based on the CDR3 plus reference TRBV12-5 and TRBJ1-1, the full variable domain is DARVTQTPRHKVTEMGQEVTMRCQPILGHNTVFWYRQTMMQGLELLAYFRNRAPLDDSGMPKDRFSAEMPDATLATLKIQPSEPRDSAVYFCASGSGQYMNTEAFFGQGTRLTVV.

The chain is built from TRBV28 and TRBJ2-7; D gene unclear. Germline V gene sequence: CDR1 MDHEN, CDR2 SYDVKM. V was pared by 3 bases and J by 4 bases, with 7 bases between. The CDR3 runs 12 residues. The DNA for the CDR3 is TGTGCCAGCAGTTTCACGGGTTACGAGCAGTACTTC. This codes for CASSFTGYEQYF.

This clonotype was recorded a few times. This chain joins TRBV5-1 and TRBJ1-2, with 11 bases fitting TRBD1. With 3 bases clipped from V and 6 bases from J, the junction kept 4 bases outside the gene matches. This CDR3 region has 14 residues. CDR1 and CDR2 from the germline V gene are SGHRS and YFSETQ. In nucleotides, the CDR3 is TGCGCCAGCAGCTCTGGACAGGGGGCTCATGGCTACACCTTC. This sequence encodes CASSSGQGAHGYTF.

In its sample, this clonotype was seen a few times. This chain links TRBV2 with TRBJ2-5; D is uncertain. The CDR3 has 12 amino acids. Germline lookup yields CDR1 SNHLY and CDR2 FYNNEI. Trimming stripped 3 bases from V and 1 base from J, with 3 bases between. In nucleotides, the CDR3 is TGTGCCAGCAGTGAGAGCCAAGAGACCCAGTACTTC. The encoded protein is CASSESQETQYF.

The rearrangement uses TRBV14 and TRBJ2-1, with 11 positions matching TRBD2. Germline trimming cut 0 bases from V and 9 bases from J; bases unmatched to any gene: 13. CDR3 length: 18 amino acids. Germline CDR1 SGHDN, CDR2 FVKESK. The CDR3 region has the DNA TGTGCCAGCAGCCAAGACAATCCCCTCTTAGCGGGAGGGGGTGAGCAGTTCTTC. Translating gives CASSQDNPLLAGGGEQFF.

In its sample, this clonotype was seen once. J is TRBJ2-2 and V is TRBV3-1; D is possibly TRBD2 (5 bases). The CDR3 covers 15 residues. The ends were cut back, 0 bases at V and 5 bases at J, with 10 bases in the middle. Germline values: CDR1 LGHDT, CDR2 YNNKEL (reference sequence). CDR3 sequence (DNA): TGTGCCAGCAGCCAAGATTACGGGGTTACCGGGGAGCTGTTTTTT. Translation: CASSQDYGVTGELFF. The complete variable domain, with remaining parts taken from reference TRBV3-1 and TRBJ2-2, reads DTAVSQTPKYLVTQMGNDKSIKCEQNLGHDTMYWYKQDSKKFLKIMFSYNNKELIINETVPNRFSPKSPDKAHLNLHINSLELGDSAVYFCASSQDYGVTGELFFGEGSRLTVL.

This clonotype has only a few counts. The chain joins TRBV11-2 to TRBJ1-5; TRBD1 agrees at 11 bases. The CDR3 runs 20 residues. Looked up from germline, CDR1 is SGHAT and CDR2 is FQNNGV. V trimming: 1 base; J trimming: 2 bases; junction bases outside the gene matches: 13. The CDR3 sequence is CASSLVGSAGTGGGNQPQHF. CDR3 coding DNA: TGTGCCAGCAGCTTAGTAGGTTCAGCCGGGACAGGGGGGGGCAATCAGCCCCAGCATTTT.

The V gene is TRBV28, the J gene TRBJ2-7; D is possibly TRBD1 (5 bases). Germline lookup yields CDR1 MDHEN and CDR2 SYDVKM. V lost 4 bases, J lost 5 bases, and 15 bases lay in between. The CDR3 consists of 14 residues. CDR3 in amino acids: CASSSVTRVNEQYF. CDR3 DNA: TGTGCCAGCAGTTCGGTTACCAGGGTAAACGAGCAGTACTTC.

This clonotype occurred a few times. This chain links TRBV7-2 with TRBJ2-1; possible D gene TRBD2, 6 bases. In germline, CDR1 is SGHTA, CDR2 FQGNSA. CDR3 length: 14 amino acids. V dropped 4 bases and J dropped 5 bases, with 12 bases sitting between them. The CDR3 protein is CASSSSRGNNEQFF. CDR3 DNA: TGTGCCAGCAGCTCTAGCCGGGGGAACAATGAGCAGTTCTTC.

The rearrangement uses TRBV14 and TRBJ2-2; no definite D call. V was trimmed by 4 bases and J by 0 bases, leaving 18 bases between them. CDR1 and CDR2 (germline): SGHDN, FVKESK. CDR3 length: 18 residues. The chain's CDR3 is CASSPRLSTAANTGELFF. The CDR3, as DNA: TGTGCCAGCAGCCCCCGGTTGTCTACCGCGGCGAACACCGGGGAGCTGTTTTTT.

This clonotype turned up a few times. V usage is TRBV7-6 and J usage is TRBJ1-4, with D possibly being TRBD1 (6 bases). Trimming pared 0 bases from V and 4 bases from J, leaving 12 bases between. Germline V gene lookup returns CDR1 SGHVS and CDR2 FNYEAQ. CDR3 length: 16 residues. CDR3 sequence: CASSLATGTFNEKLFF. The CDR3 DNA reads as TGTGCCAGCAGCTTAGCGACCGGGACATTTAATGAAAAACTGTTTTTT.

The V call is TRBV9, the J call TRBJ2-3, with 8 positions matching TRBD1. The CDR3 has 15 amino acids. J gave up 4 bases and V 2 bases, and 6 bases lay outside the gene matches. Germline values: CDR1 SGDLS, CDR2 YYNGEE. CDR3 DNA: TGTGCCAGCAGCGTCCGTCAGGGGGCCGCAGATACGCAGTATTTT. Protein: CASSVRQGAADTQYF.

V is TRBV11-2 and J is TRBJ2-3; TRBD2 matches at 14 bases. The CDR3 sequence is 17 residues long. From germline, CDR1 is SGHAT and CDR2 FQNNGV. V lost 5 bases and J lost 3; bases outside the gene matches: 7. The CDR3 is CASSSGTSGRSTDTQYF. Written as DNA, the CDR3 is TGTGCCAGCAGCAGCGGGACTAGCGGGAGAAGTACAGATACGCAGTATTTT.

The chain recombines TRBV20-1 with TRBJ1-2; a possible D gene is TRBD1 (6 bases). V was pared by 5 bases and J by 3 bases, with 16 bases between. CDR1 is DFQATT, CDR2 SNEGSKA, per germline (reference sequence). There are 14 residues in the CDR3. The CDR3 protein is CSAPLPGAYYGYTF. CDR3 in DNA: TGCAGTGCTCCCCTCCCAGGGGCTTACTATGGCTACACCTTC.

This clonotype was counted only a few times. The chain uses TRBV7-2 and TRBJ2-3, with D possibly matching TRBD1 (6 bases). This CDR3 region has 16 residues. V lost 2 bases to trimming and J lost 6 bases, with 18 bases between them. The V gene's germline CDR1 is SGHTA and CDR2 FQGNSA. The CDR3 nucleotides are TGTGCCAGCAGCTTACCTGAAGGGACACGCTCCGATACGCAGTATTTT. Translated: CASSLPEGTRSDTQYF. Using reference TRBV7-2 and TRBJ2-3 for the parts outside the CDR3, the full variable domain is GAGVSQSPSNKVTEKGKDVELRCDPISGHTALYWYRQSLGQGLEFLIYFQGNSAPDKSGLPSDRFSAERTGGSVSTLTIQRTQQEDSAVYLCASSLPEGTRSDTQYFGPGTRLTVL.